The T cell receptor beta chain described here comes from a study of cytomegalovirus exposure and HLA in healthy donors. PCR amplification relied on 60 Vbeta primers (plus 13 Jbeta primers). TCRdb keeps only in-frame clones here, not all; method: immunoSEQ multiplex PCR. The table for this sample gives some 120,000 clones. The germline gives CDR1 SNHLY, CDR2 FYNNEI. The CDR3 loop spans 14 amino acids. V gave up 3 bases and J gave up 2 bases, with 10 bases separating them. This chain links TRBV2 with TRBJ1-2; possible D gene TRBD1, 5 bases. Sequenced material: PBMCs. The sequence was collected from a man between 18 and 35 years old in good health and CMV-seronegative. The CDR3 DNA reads TGTGCCAGCAGTGAGTGGCAGGGAAACTATGGCTACACCTTC. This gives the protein CASSEWQGNYGYTF.